Included here is one T cell receptor (beta chain) sequence, with context. It has no known antigen specificity. Nothing much larger sits one base from this clone, and base qualities are not available. The library was generated by the immunoSEQ multiplex PCR assay. For the multiplex PCR, a mixture combining 60 forward primers for TCR Vbeta segments and 13 reverse primers for TCR Jbeta segments was used. The CDR3 region of rearranged TCR beta genes was amplified from genomic DNA with a multiplex PCR assay. Amplified TCR beta libraries were sequenced as 87-base-pair reads on the Illumina HiSeq System. Per the original workflow: In a later analysis, approximately 74 million unique TCR beta chains were counted across the roughly 700 repertoires, and roughly 10 million of these chains were shared by at least two donors. To remove PCR and sequencing errors, raw reads were error-corrected and collapsed into unique sequences using a nearest-neighbor algorithm that merged closely related sequences. CDR3 sequences were aligned to IMGT reference sequences to assign V, D and J gene segments. For a sequence to be retained, at least a six-nucleotide match to both a V gene segment and a J gene segment was required. A rearrangement counted as productive if the CDR3 had no stop codons and remained in frame with V and J, and every other rearrangement counted as non-productive. Following IMGT convention, CDR3 was defined as the stretch from the second conserved V-encoded cysteine to the conserved J-encoded phenylalanine. Sequences without an unambiguous match to a single V gene segment were excluded from the earlier analysis of 450 to 750 of the donors. In an earlier analysis of a few hundred of the donors, V segments were called functional above 56.7% productive rearrangements and were called segregating when the between-donor standard deviation exceeded 5%. A statistical classification framework was developed to diagnose cytomegalovirus status using the catalog of TCR beta chain sequences. V and J gene assignment, in a later analysis, came from comparing TCR nucleotide sequences with IMGT/GENE-DB human TR gene sequences. In a later analysis, CDR3 sequences and most-parsimonious VDJ recombination scenarios were assigned using the TCRdist pipeline. A later analysis defined each TCR beta chain by its CDR3 amino acid sequence plus V-gene family, and excluded reads lacking a unique V-gene family. As a way to deal with suspected cross-contamination and a sequencing artifact, a later analysis dropped nearly 600 nucleotide sequences that were highly shared and had low generation probability. A later analysis calculated a clonal expansion index for each public chain from normalized within-repertoire ranks of inferred template counts. A later analysis computed generation probabilities with a VDJ recombination model fitted to out-of-frame rearrangements, and checked the results against IGoR. In a later analysis, TCR-TCR, TCR-HLA and TCR-CMV co-occurrence was scored with hypergeometric tests, and a repertoire-size bias correction was applied to TCR pairs. A later analysis estimated false discovery rates by permuting HLA or CMV assignments 20 times. In a later analysis, co-occurring TCRs were grouped using DBSCAN, with TCRdist sequence similarity added in when clustering inside HLA-allele-positive subsets. Repertoires with fewer than 30,000 or more than 120,000 public chains, plus five repertoires with anomalous nucleotide sharing, were excluded from co-occurrence clustering. TCRdb obtained this table from immuneACCESS and retained in-frame rearrangements with V and J assigned. These tables miss some clones; where compared with another copy, unresolved V genes account for less than half of the shortfall, and the remainder is unexplained. V and J calls and clone size are as listed in that table; D and trimming were resolved from the DNA. The sample includes about 93,000 clones, with less than 80% observed a single time. 5.5% to 6.5% of the sample lies in the top ten.

The cohort comprised some 700 healthy bone marrow donors. At the time of sampling, all cohort members were nominally healthy, though unrecorded immune exposures were likely present. The donor tested CMV seropositive, placing the donor among the approximately 310 seropositive members of the cohort. Every donor gave a peripheral blood sample, and the peripheral blood mononuclear cells from that sample were used for TCR beta sequencing. The Qiagen DNeasy Blood Extraction Kit was used to extract genomic DNA from the blood cell samples. This specimen comes from a study of cytomegalovirus exposure and HLA in healthy donors (dated by TCRdb to 2016 to 2017). As for the study more broadly: In an earlier analysis of approximately 640 of the donors, 250 to 300 Gb of sequence data and 90 million to 120 million unique TCR beta sequences from roughly 180 million T cells were reported. An early release covering roughly 600 HLA-typed donors comprised approximately 290 gigabases of sequencing data and roughly 86 million unique TCR sequences. Of the 350 to 450 genotyped donors, 81% were placed in the genetic ancestry cluster associated with self-reported Caucasian donors. The study was designed to test whether signatures of past pathogen exposure could be identified by cataloging public T cell receptors. The study used immunosequencing to profile the T cell repertoires of around 600 subjects and linked those repertoires to cytomegalovirus serostatus. A separate validation cohort of 90 to 150 different subjects was used in addition to the roughly 700-subject first cohort. To predict cytomegalovirus infection status, the study combined high-throughput TCR immunosequencing, statistical association of individual TCRs with disease status, and machine learning. A later analysis re-examined previously published TCR beta repertoires from more than 550 donors and added high-resolution HLA genotyping to investigate patterns of TCR occurrence. Rather than drawing on any new phenotypic data, the later analysis identified candidate immune exposures from TCR beta sequences and the way those sequences occurred across donors. An earlier analysis of 500 to 650 of the donors applied high-throughput TCR beta sequencing to assess whether each TCR beta V gene segment acted as functional or pseudogenic. Donor age, sex, ethnicity and CMV serostatus were compiled alongside the repertoire data. A later genetic analysis took genome-wide SNP genotypes for about 55% of the 666 donors and used that subset as a discovery cohort. Every discovery cohort repertoire had been produced on one sequencing platform. HLA typing included class I and class II loci at four-digit resolution. Typing coverage differed by locus: A, B, C, DRB1 and DQB1 were typed in roughly 620-640 donors, DQA1 in 522, DPA1 in around 610, and DPB1 in 400 to 490. Roughly 5 DR-DQ haplotypes were handled as single units for association and clustering, since linkage in the cohort was strong. Among around 400 genotyped donors of the cohort, an average of approximately 240,000 unique TCR beta nucleotide sequences was sequenced per donor, of which about 19% were non-productive.

Paper-wide results and their limitations: A later genetic analysis reported fewer N-insertions in productive TCRs among donors in an Asian-associated ancestry cluster than the roughly 720-donor mean. Several of the top co-occurrence clusters appeared to be linked to parvovirus B19, influenza, CMV and Epstein-Barr virus, according to a later analysis. Correlated functional status among segregating V segments might be attributable to linkage disequilibrium, but an unknown experimental factor could not be ruled out. A further reported finding was that TCR beta sequences accurately predicted the HLA-A and HLA-B alleles for most subjects in the first cohort. In a later analysis, HLA-associated TCR beta chains were found to be more clonally expanded and to have lower generation probabilities than equally common non-associated chains. In a later analysis, TCR association rates were found to vary across HLA loci, with the most associated TCRs seen for DRB1 alleles and the fewest for HLA-C alleles. In vitro tests confirmed that a few of the cytomegalovirus-associated TCR beta chains recognize cytomegalovirus antigens. Across donors, most TCR sequences were observed very rarely, whereas some public TCRs were present in many individuals. A later genetic analysis associated a missense DCLRE1C variant with V-gene and J-gene trimming of TCR beta chains, and an independent cohort replicated the association. The classifier was reported to diagnose cytomegalovirus status with high specificity and sensitivity in both the original cohort and the validation cohort. Because counts were too low, more than 15 rarely observed V segments, including chromosome 9 orphons, were left out of the earlier analysis of a few hundred of the donors. Assigning TCR associations to individual alleles was difficult when HLA alleles, especially DR and DQ, strongly co-occurred. The study gave a list of over 150 TCR beta chains associated with cytomegalovirus. Immune exposure information for the cohort was limited to CMV serostatus. In an earlier analysis of 587 of the donors, most TCR beta V segments were observed in productive rearrangements about 87% or about 30% of the time, broadly matching IMGT annotations. A group of highly shared sequence variants was considered likely to be a technical artifact of the sequencing pipeline. According to a later analysis, most CMV-associated TCR beta chains appeared to be HLA-restricted, and the HLA associations seemed to be driven largely by CMV exposure. The presence/absence analyses assumed that sequencing depth was roughly uniform across donors, and that assumption may not be true. Because some donors lacked HLA typing at each locus, the association tests relied only on the typed subset. At a false discovery rate of 0.05, a later analysis linked 15,000 to 20,000 TCR beta sequences to specific HLA alleles. The cohort was sequenced for TCR beta chains only, and without alpha or paired-chain data the features that could be detected were limited. According to the authors, the approach could potentially be generalized to other disease states and immunological phenotypes.

The sample taken for sequencing was PBMCs. This TCR came from a boy younger than 18 in good health and CMV-seropositive.

The DNA sequence follows: TGTGCCTGGAGTTCCCCGGGAGAGTACCTTGAAGCTTTCTTT. Protein translation: CAWSSPGEYLEAFF. The receptor chain draws on TRBV30 and TRBJ1-1; there is no confident call for the D gene. The trim is 2 bases for V and 7 bases for J, with a gap of 17 bases between the germline ends. In the germline V gene (reference sequence), CDR1 corresponds to GTSNPN and CDR2 to SVGIG. Measured from the cysteine to the phenylalanine, the CDR3 is 14 residues long. Only CDR3 DNA is held: 42 bases, read in frame from base 1.